This T cell receptor beta chain was recovered during a study of T cells after yellow fever vaccination. Trimming took off 3 bases at V and 6 bases at J, with 11 bases between the two ends. CDR1 GTSNPN and CDR2 SVGIG come from the germline V gene (reference sequence). There are 12 residues in the CDR3. Study-level findings and limits: CD4 and CD8 compartments shared a small share of clonotypes.

As concerns this clonotype: The antigen is unknown.

5'RACE template switching generated TCR cDNA, adding a universal primer site and UMIs. TCRdb reprocessed the 5' RACE reads via MiXCR and lists one record per CDR3 protein. The table includes about 260,000 distinct CDR3 sequences, roughly 5.6% detected once. The V gene is TRBV30, the J gene TRBJ1-1; D unclear. Sequences were derived from CD4+ T cells sorted from PBMCs, sampled on the day of the yellow fever booster vaccination. This TCR came from a young man who received the YFV17D yellow fever vaccine. The CDR3 coding sequence is TGTGCCTGGAGGTCTGTGGGTTCTGAAGCTTTCTTT. Its protein product is CAWRSVGSEAFF.